This TCR beta chain was documented in a study of blood T cells in healthy people across ages. CDR1 and CDR2 (germline): DFQATT, SNEGSKA (reference sequence). Losses at the gene ends were 0 bases for V and 4 bases for J; bases not matched to a gene: 5. CDR3 length equals 15 residues. Using a J-beta primer mix together with a sample-barcoded 5' primer, a second PCR was run for about 6 to 11 cycles. All cDNA molecules were each tagged by a template-switch adaptor with 12 random nucleotides. One entry per CDR3 protein, called by TCRdb with MiXCR from the 5' RACE reads. The sample lists about 770,000 distinct CDR3 sequences; 44% were seen once. This clonotype turned up a few times. Its specificity is not known. General study findings and limits: When set beside aged donors, long-lived donors presented more naive CD4+ cells and higher diversity. Diversity of TCR beta per million T cells declined in a roughly linear way with age.

This chain uses TRBV20-1 with TRBJ1-5; 8 positions agree with TRBD1. The sequence derives from a man in his 60s in good health. Sequencing was carried out using blood. The CDR3 spells CSARDMGQANQPQHF. DNA of the CDR3: TGCAGTGCTAGAGATATGGGACAGGCTAATCAGCCCCAGCATTTT.